This T cell receptor beta chain was documented in a study of T cell responses to AZD1222 COVID-19 vaccine. The CDR3 totals 12 residues. CDR1 is SGHTS, CDR2 YDEGEE, per germline. V shed 6 bases and J shed 7 bases, with 13 bases lying between them. TCRdb keeps only in-frame clones here, not all; method: immunoSEQ multiplex PCR. The data contain over 150,000 clones, roughly nine tenths of them singletons. This clone has only one observation. The material sequenced was peripheral blood, taken on day 0 of MenACWY control vaccination. This chain uses TRBV5-8 with TRBJ1-1; D gene ambiguous. This sequence originates from an adult in good health. CDR3 in amino acids: CASTLGGIEAFF. CDR3 nucleotides: TGTGCCAGCACCCTTGGAGGTATTGAAGCTTTCTTT.